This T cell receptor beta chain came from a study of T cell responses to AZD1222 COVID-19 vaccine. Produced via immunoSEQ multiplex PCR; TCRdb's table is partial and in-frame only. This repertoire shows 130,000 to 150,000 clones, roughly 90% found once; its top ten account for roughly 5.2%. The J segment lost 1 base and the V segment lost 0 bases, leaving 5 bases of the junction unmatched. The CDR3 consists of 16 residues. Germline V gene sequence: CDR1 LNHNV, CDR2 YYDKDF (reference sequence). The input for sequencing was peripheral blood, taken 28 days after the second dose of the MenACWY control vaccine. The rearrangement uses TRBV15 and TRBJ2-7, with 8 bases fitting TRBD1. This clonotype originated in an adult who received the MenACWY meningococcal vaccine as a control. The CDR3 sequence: CATSRDGGTGSYEQYF. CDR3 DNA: TGTGCCACCAGCAGAGATGGGGGGACAGGTTCCTACGAGCAGTACTTC.